This is a list of T cell receptor beta chains from one sample in a study of patients and donors after allogeneic stem cell transplantation. In TCRdb, the RT-PCR reads were re-called with MiXCR into one record per CDR3 protein. The profile shows about 410,000 distinct CDR3 sequences, 16% of them singletons. Sequenced sample: blood, either unsorted or a sorted T cell fraction (not recorded which). The receptors were gathered from a human donor who was either an allogeneic HSCT recipient or a stem cell or donor lymphocyte infusion donor (not recorded which). It is not recorded whose cells these are; they may come from a transplant donor. Both conserved end residues are part of each CDR3. Each record gives: clone size, J gene, D gene, V gene, CDR3 DNA, CDR3 protein. The D gene is left open where the match is weak. Not every row has a clone size; where given, it reads once, few, many or a size class.

few	TRBJ2-1	-	TRBV27	TGTGCCAGCAGTTTATCCGGGGGCGATGAGCAGTTCTTC	CASSLSGGDEQFF
few	TRBJ2-3	-	TRBV3-1	TGTGCCAGCAGCCTTGACCTTAGCACAGATACGCAGTATTTT	CASSLDLSTDTQYF
few	TRBJ2-5	-	TRBV29-1	TGCAGCGCCACGGACCAAGAGACCCAGTACTTC	CSATDQETQYF
few	TRBJ2-1	TRBD2	TRBV24-1	TGTGCCACCAGTGATAGCGGGGACCCCTCCTACAATGAGCAGTTCTTC	CATSDSGDPSYNEQFF
-	TRBJ2-3	-	TRBV7-7	TGTGCTAGCAGCCCAGAAGGGACCCCGTCGGATACGCAGTATTTT	CASSPEGTPSDTQYF
-	TRBJ2-1	-	TRBV4-1	TGCGCCAGCAGCCAGGAGACAGTGCCGGGTGCCAATGAGCAGTTCTTC	CASSQETVPGANEQFF
-	TRBJ1-1	-	TRBV5-1	TGCGCCAGCAGCCTATGGGGGAGACCGAACACTGAAGCTTTCTTT	CASSLWGRPNTEAFF
many	TRBJ1-1	-	TRBV29-1	TGCAGCGTTGATCGAGGGTACACTGAAGCTTTCTTT	CSVDRGYTEAFF
few	TRBJ2-5	-	TRBV9	TGTGCCAGCACCGCCCGACCCGGGGAGACCCAGTACTTC	CASTARPGETQYF
-	TRBJ2-6	-	TRBV28	TGTGCCAGCAGTTTTCGCCGGGGCCCCCACGTCCTGACTTTC	CASSFRRGPHVLTF
-	TRBJ1-3	TRBD1	TRBV28	TGTGCCAGCAGTTCAGGGGGCGCAGGGTCTGGAAACACCATATATTTT	CASSSGGAGSGNTIYF
few	TRBJ2-7	-	TRBV7-2	TGTGCCAGCAGCCAGCCCAGGGGCGGGCGACACTACGAGCAGTACTTC	CASSQPRGGRHYEQYF
-	TRBJ1-5	-	TRBV24-1	TGTGCCACCAGTGATTCTTCGGGACAAGGGGGGAATCAGCCCCAGCATTTT	CATSDSSGQGGNQPQHF
-	TRBJ2-3	-	TRBV30	TGTGCCTGGGCCCCCAGCACAGATACGCAGTATTTT	CAWAPSTDTQYF
few	TRBJ1-4	-	TRBV7-9	TGTGCCAGCAGCCACCGGGACGGTAATGAAAAACTGTTTTTT	CASSHRDGNEKLFF
once	TRBJ2-7	-	TRBV9	TGTGCCAGCAGCACCCGTCCACTAAGCGAGCAGTACTTC	CASSTRPLSEQYF